This record looks at one T cell receptor beta chain sequence and its context. As yet, its antigen is unknown. Trimming at V came to 9 bases and at J to 6 bases, leaving 10 bases not matched to a gene. The CDR3 has 13 residues. Per germline, CDR1 SGHTA and CDR2 FQGNSA. These data are taken from a study of CD8+CD57+ T cells in acquired aplastic anemia. Study conclusions and caveats: The CD8+ Simpson's diversity of patients and controls was not significantly different.

Genomic DNA acted as the template from which TCR beta VDJ combination and CDR3 sequence profiling were carried out. TCRdb processed the reads anew with MiXCR; each CDR3 protein has one entry. The sample holds approximately 170,000 distinct CDR3 sequences, less than 70% seen once. The J gene is TRBJ1-2, the V gene TRBV7-2; TRBD1 matches at 7 bases. Sequenced input: sorted CD4+, CD8+, or CD8+CD57+ T cells (not recorded which) from PBMCs. This TCR was sampled from a human donor in good health, serving as a control. CDR3 sequence reads: CASSKDRIDGYTF. In nucleotides, the CDR3 is TGTGCCAGTAGTAAGGACAGGATCGATGGCTACACCTTC.